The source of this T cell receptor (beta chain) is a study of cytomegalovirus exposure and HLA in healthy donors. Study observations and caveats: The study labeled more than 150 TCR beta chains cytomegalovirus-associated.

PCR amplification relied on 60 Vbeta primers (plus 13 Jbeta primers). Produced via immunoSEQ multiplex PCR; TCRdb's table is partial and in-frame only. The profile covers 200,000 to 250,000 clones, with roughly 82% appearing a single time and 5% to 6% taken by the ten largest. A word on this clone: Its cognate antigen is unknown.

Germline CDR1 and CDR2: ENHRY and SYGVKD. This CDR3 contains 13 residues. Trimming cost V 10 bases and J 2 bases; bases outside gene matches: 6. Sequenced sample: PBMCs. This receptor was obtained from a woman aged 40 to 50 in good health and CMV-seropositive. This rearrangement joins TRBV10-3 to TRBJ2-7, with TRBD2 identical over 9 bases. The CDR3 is CASGREGTYEQYF. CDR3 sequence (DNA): TGTGCCAGCGGGAGGGAGGGGACCTACGAGCAGTACTTC.